What follows describes a single TCR beta chain. This clonotype has a handful of counts. The clone's antigen remains unknown. There are no base qualities to consult, and no much larger clone falls within one base. This sample is part of a study of tumor and adjacent non-tumor tissue in lung cancer (dated 2018 in TCRdb). In the study overall: Patients with adenocarcinoma (over 11), squamous cell carcinoma (2) and small cell lung cancer (1) were included in the cohort. In total, sequencing yielded 100 million to 150 million productive TCRbeta reads, which works out to an average of about 4 million reads per sample. Ages among the roughly 15 patients ranged from roughly 31 to 80 years, there were approximately ten men and 5 women, and disease was at TNM stage I to III. The study compared bulk TCRbeta repertoires from lung tumor tissue and matched distant non-tumor lung tissue of some 15 lung cancer patients. For each patient, one tumor sample and one normal lung sample were taken, giving 25 to 30 paired specimens that underwent TCRbeta CDR3 sequencing. Findings and caveats that apply to the study as a whole: With only around 16 patients in the cohort, the authors noted that larger samples and more detailed clinical data are needed. Peripheral blood was not sequenced, so blood TCRbeta repertoires in these lung cancer patients were not examined. Neither the sequencing platform nor unique molecular identifiers are mentioned in the methods. A significantly larger cumulative share of the repertoire was made up by the top 100 clones in normal lung than in tumor tissue. Significantly higher TCR diversity was found in younger patients, and higher tumor TCR diversity was associated with shorter overall and disease-free survival. Tumor tissue showed significantly greater TCR diversity (inverse Simpson) than normal lung tissue (roughly 430 vs 170, P = 0.0075, Mann-Whitney U test).

RNA was isolated from bulk unsorted tissue, and RNA quality was assessed with a NanoDrop ND-1000 and an Agilent 2100. The normal lung samples consisted of distant non-tumor tissue collected more than 3 cm from the tumor edge. All donors had newly diagnosed lung cancer, had not received prior chemotherapy, and were admitted for thoracic surgery in China between August and November 2014. The study excluded patients who had received radiotherapy or chemotherapy before or who had another cancer at the same time. Pieces of surgical tissue measuring about 1-2.2 cm3 were kept in RNAlater solution and stored at -80 degrees C until use. Libraries were made using multiplex PCR. Instrument on record: Illumina HiSeq 2500. Following protocols modified from ARM-PCR, the researchers constructed TCRbeta libraries through three rounds of nested PCR with primers (Table S4). Before sequencing, PCR products of 200-500 bp were excised from the gel and purified with the QIAquick gel extraction kit. In the source study's methods: Reads were cleaned using Trimmomatic, were merged into complete CDR3 sequences using FLASH, and were assigned to V(D)J germline segments using MiTCR. Clonal diversity was calculated as the inverse Simpson's index using VDJtools. In-frame sequences lacking a premature stop codon were counted as productive reads. The raw public reads went through TCRdb reprocessing: fastp at Q25, MiXCR clone calling, in-frame beta chains kept. Each CDR3 protein gets just one entry, which takes the most common genes and DNA from the rows behind it. For this entry, the V and J calls and clone size follow TCRdb and not the study's own pipeline. Here the sample has about 43,000 distinct CDR3 sequences; roughly 60% occur a single time. The ten largest clonotypes hold under 50% of the sample.

Relative to germline, V is 6 bases shorter and J is 9 bases shorter, with 29 bases between their ends. The cysteine opens and the phenylalanine closes a CDR3 of 16 amino acids. Only CDR3 DNA remains: 48 bases, in frame from the first base. CDR1 and CDR2 are drawn from the germline V gene (reference sequence): DFQATT, SNEGSKA. The TCR was taken from a man aged 50-59 years with non-small cell lung cancer. The V and J genes are TRBV20-1 and TRBJ2-5, with no confident D gene call. Sequencing was carried out using distant non-tumor lung tissue. The sequenced DNA is TGCAGTGCCCTAAGACGGATACCCTGGAATAAGCCCGCCCAGTACTTC. Its protein product is CSALRRIPWNKPAQYF.